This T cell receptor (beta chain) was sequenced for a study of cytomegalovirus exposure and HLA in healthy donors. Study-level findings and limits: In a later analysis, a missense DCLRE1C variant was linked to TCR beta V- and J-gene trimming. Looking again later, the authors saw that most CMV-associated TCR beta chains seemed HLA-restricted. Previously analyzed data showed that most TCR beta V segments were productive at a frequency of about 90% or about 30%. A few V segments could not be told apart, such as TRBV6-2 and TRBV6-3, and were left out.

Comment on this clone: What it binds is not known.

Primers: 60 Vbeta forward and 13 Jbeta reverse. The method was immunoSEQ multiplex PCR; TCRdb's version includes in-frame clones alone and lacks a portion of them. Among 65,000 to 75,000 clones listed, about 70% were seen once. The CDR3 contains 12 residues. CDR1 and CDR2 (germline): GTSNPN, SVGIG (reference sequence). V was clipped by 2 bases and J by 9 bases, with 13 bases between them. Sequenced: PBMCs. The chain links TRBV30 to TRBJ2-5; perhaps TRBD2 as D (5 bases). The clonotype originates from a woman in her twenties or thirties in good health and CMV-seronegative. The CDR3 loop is CAWSRAGGSQYF. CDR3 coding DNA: TGTGCCTGGAGTCGGGCGGGTGGGTCCCAGTACTTC.